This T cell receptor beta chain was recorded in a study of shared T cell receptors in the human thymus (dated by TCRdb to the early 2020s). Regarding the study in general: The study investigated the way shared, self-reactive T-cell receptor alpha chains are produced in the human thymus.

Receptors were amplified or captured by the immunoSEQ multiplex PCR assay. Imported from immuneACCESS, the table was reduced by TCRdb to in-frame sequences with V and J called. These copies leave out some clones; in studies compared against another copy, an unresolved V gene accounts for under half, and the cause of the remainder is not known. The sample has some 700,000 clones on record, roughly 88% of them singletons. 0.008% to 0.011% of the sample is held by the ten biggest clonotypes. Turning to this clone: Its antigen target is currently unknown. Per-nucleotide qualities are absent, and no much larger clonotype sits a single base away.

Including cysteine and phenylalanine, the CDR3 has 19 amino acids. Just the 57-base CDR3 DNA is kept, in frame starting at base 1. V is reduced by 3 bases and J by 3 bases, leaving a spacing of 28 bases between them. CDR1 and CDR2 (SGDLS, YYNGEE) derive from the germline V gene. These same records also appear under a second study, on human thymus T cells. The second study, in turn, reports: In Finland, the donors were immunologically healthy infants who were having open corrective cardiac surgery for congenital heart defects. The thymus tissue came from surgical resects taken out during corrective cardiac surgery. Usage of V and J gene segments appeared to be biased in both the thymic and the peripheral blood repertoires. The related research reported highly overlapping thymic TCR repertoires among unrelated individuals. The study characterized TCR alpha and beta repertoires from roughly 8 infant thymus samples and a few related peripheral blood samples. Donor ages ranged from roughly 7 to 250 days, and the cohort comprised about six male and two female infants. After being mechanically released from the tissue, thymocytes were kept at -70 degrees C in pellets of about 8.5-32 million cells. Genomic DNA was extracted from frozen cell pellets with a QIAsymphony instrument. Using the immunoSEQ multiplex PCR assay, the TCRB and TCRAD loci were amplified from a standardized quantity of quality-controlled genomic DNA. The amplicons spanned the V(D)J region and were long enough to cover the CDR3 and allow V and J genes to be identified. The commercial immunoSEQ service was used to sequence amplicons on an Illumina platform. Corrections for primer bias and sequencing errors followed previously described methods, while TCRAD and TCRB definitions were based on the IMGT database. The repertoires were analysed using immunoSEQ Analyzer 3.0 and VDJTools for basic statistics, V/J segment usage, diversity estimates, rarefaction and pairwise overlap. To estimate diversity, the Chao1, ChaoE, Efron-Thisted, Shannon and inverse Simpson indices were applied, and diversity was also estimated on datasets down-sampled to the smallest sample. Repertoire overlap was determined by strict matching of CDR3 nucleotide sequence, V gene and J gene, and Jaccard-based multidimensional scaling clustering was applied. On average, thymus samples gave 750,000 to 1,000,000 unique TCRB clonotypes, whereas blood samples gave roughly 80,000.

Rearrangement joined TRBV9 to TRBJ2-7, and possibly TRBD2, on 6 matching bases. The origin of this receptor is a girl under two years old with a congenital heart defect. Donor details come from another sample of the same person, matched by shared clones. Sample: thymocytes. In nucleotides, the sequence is TGTGCCAGCAGCGAGAGTGGATCTGGGGGGAGGCCGCTAGACTACGAGCAGTACTTC. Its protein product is CASSESGSGGRPLDYEQYF.